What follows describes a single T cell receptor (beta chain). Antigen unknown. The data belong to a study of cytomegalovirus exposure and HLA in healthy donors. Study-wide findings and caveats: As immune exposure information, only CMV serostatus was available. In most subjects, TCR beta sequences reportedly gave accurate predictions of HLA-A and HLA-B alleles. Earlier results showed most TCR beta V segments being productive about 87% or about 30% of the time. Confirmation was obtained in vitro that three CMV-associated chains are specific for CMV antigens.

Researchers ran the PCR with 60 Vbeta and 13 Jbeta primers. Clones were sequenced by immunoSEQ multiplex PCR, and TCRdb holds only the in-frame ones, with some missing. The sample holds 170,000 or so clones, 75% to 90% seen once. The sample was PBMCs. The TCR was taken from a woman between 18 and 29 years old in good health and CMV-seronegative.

The CDR3 DNA reads TGTGCCAGCAGTTACTCTGGCAGCTACGAGCAGTACTTC. This codes for CASSYSGSYEQYF. The V call is TRBV6-5, the J call TRBJ2-7; no clear D. This CDR3 spans 13 amino acids. The germline CDR1 and CDR2 sequences are MNHEY and SVGAGI. Trimming took 0 bases from V and 3 from J, leaving 6 bases between them.